One and the same sample provided the 3 T cell receptor beta chains below, sequenced in a study of T cell responses to AZD1222 COVID-19 vaccine. Sequencing was performed with immunoSEQ multiplex PCR; in TCRdb, only in-frame clones are kept and a portion is missing. The sample carries some 99,000 clones, 87% recorded once. The specimen was peripheral blood, collected on day 0 of AZD1222 vaccination. The receptor set was obtained from an adult in good health.

The chain has TRBV28 and TRBJ2-1; D call uncertain. With 1 base removed from V and 8 bases from J, the gap between germline ends came to 12 bases. Germline V gives CDR1 MDHEN, CDR2 SYDVKM. This CDR3 has 14 amino acids. The CDR3: CASSLFPPLHEQFF. The CDR3 DNA follows: TGTGCCAGCAGTTTATTTCCCCCCTTGCATGAGCAGTTCTTC.

This chain links TRBV28 with TRBJ2-7; D is tentatively TRBD1 or TRBD2 (5 bases each). This CDR3 comprises 12 residues. V was pared by 6 bases and J by 6 bases, with 12 bases between. Per germline, CDR1 MDHEN and CDR2 SYDVKM. For the CDR3, the DNA is TGTGCCAGCAGGGGGACCTTACTCGAGCAGTACTTC. Protein product: CASRGTLLEQYF.

The CDR3 nucleotides are TGTGCCAGCAGTGAAGACAGGGACTCCTACGAGCAGTACTTC. As protein: CASSEDRDSYEQYF. The chain uses TRBV2 and TRBJ2-7; D may be TRBD1 (6 bases). V was pared by 1 base and J by 0 bases, with 7 bases between. The CDR3 length is 14 residues. CDR1 and CDR2 (germline): SNHLY, FYNNEI.